The clone carrying this T cell receptor (beta chain) occurred many times. Its antigen is unidentified. Germline CDR1 GTSNPN, CDR2 SVGIG (reference sequence). CDR3 size: 12 residues. V lost 7 bases, J lost 9 bases, and 19 bases lay in between. The data stem from a study of T cells in Graves' hyperthyroidism and ophthalmopathy. Study-level findings and limits: The majority of expanded thyroid clonotypes above 0.001 also appeared in blood.

What was amplified from RNA transcripts were TCR beta CDR3 regions. TCR CDR3 regions were first amplified by RT-PCR with HTBI primers. Each CDR3 protein is one row after TCRdb ran MiXCR on the multiplex PCR reads. The sample has 700,000 or so distinct CDR3 sequences, roughly 17% seen once. This sequence was found in a man aged 18 to 30 with Graves' hyperthyroidism. The chain carries TRBV30 and TRBJ2-7, with a weak D call TRBD1 (6 bases). The sequencing sample was made of blood. CDR3 in amino acids: CASSGQGDWQYF. CDR3 in DNA: TGTGCCTCCTCGGGACAAGGCGATTGGCAGTACTTC.